A selection of T cell receptor beta chains follows, all from one sample in a study of long-term antiretroviral therapy in people with HIV. Assay: immunoSEQ multiplex PCR; the TCRdb copy retains only in-frame clones and omits some. The sample lists around 24,000 clones; roughly three quarters were seen once. The sample was unsorted PBMCs, taken 0.5 years after starting antiretroviral therapy. These receptors originate from a woman aged 40 to 50 with HIV. Both conserved end residues are part of each CDR3. D genes are given only for firm matches. For some rows the clone size is stated as once, few or many, or as a class when expanded; others skip it.

>TRBV7-2|TRBJ1-2|-|few
CASSPSISGGYTF
TGTGCCAGCAGCCCCTCGATCTCGGGGGGCTACACCTTC
>TRBV28|TRBJ1-4|-|-
CASSLAATNEKLFF
TGTGCCAGCAGTTTGGCGGCAACTAATGAAAAACTGTTTTTT
>TRBV7-9|TRBJ2-4|-|-
CASSLPPGSGAKNIQYF
TGTGCCAGCAGCCTACCTCCCGGGTCCGGGGCCAAAAACATTCAGTACTTC
>TRBV30|TRBJ1-1|-|-
CAWSRDGSTLNTEAFF
TGTGCCTGGAGCAGGGACGGTAGTACGCTGAACACTGAAGCTTTCTTT
>TRBV15|TRBJ2-1|TRBD2|-
CATSRDPTSGANEQFF
TGTGCCACCAGCAGAGATCCGACTAGCGGGGCCAATGAGCAGTTCTTC
>TRBV9|TRBJ1-1|TRBD1|-
CASSRAGTGRTEAFF
TGTGCCAGCAGCCGTGCCGGGACAGGGAGGACTGAAGCTTTCTTT
>TRBV7-2|TRBJ2-1|TRBD2|-
CASSLTAGTSGGNEQFF
TGTGCCAGCAGCCTGACAGCTGGGACTAGCGGGGGTAATGAGCAGTTCTTC
>TRBV9|TRBJ2-3|-|-
CASSAISTDTQYF
TGTGCCAGCAGCGCGATCTCTACAGATACGCAGTATTTT
>TRBV4-3|TRBJ2-7|TRBD1|-
CASSQVTGTEAYEQYF
TGCGCCAGCAGCCAAGTAACCGGGACAGAAGCCTACGAGCAGTACTTC
>TRBV6-5|TRBJ2-2|TRBD1|few
CASSYTGQGWARELFF
TGTGCCAGCAGTTACACTGGACAGGGGTGGGCCCGGGAGCTGTTTTTT
>TRBV7-2|TRBJ2-3|-|-
CASSLVDYTDTQYF
TGTGCCAGCAGCTTAGTGGACTACACAGATACGCAGTATTTT
>TRBV6-6|TRBJ2-3|-|-
CASSYSGGTDTQYF
TGTGCCAGCAGTTACTCGGGGGGAACAGATACGCAGTATTTT
>TRBV7-2|TRBJ2-6|-|once
CASSLDPAGANVLTF
TGTGCCAGCAGCTTGGACCCAGCTGGGGCCAACGTCCTGACTTTC
>TRBV30|TRBJ2-7|TRBD1|-
CAWSRQGDEQYF
TGTGCCTGGAGTAGACAGGGGGACGAGCAGTACTTC
>TRBV6-6|TRBJ2-7|-|-
CASSYGPSSYEQYF
TGTGCCAGCAGTTACGGCCCTAGCTCCTACGAGCAGTACTTC
>TRBV5-4|TRBJ2-7|TRBD1|-
CASSTRTGAAYYSSYEQYF
TGTGCCAGCAGCACCCGGACAGGGGCGGCGTATTATAGCTCCTACGAGCAGTACTTC
>TRBV5-4|TRBJ1-4|TRBD1|-
CASSLSGQGVTNEKLFF
TGTGCCAGCAGCCTATCCGGACAGGGCGTGACTAATGAAAAACTGTTTTTT
>TRBV27|TRBJ2-7|-|-
CASSLSNIGSYEQYF
TGTGCCAGCAGTTTATCAAACATTGGATCCTACGAGCAGTACTTC
>TRBV7-9|TRBJ2-1|-|once
CASSGGTASSYNEQFF
TGTGCCAGCAGCGGGGGCACGGCCAGCTCCTACAATGAGCAGTTCTTC
>TRBV5-1|TRBJ2-1|TRBD2|once
CASSLNSGGGATNEQFF
TGCGCCAGCAGCTTAAATTCGGGCGGGGGGGCCACCAATGAGCAGTTCTTC
>TRBV7-2|TRBJ2-7|-|-
CASSLGPGATAYEQYF
TGTGCCAGCAGCTTAGGTCCGGGGGCGACCGCCTACGAGCAGTACTTC
>TRBV6-1|TRBJ2-5|-|-
CASSTSGRETQYF
TGTGCCAGCAGTACGTCAGGGCGGGAGACCCAGTACTTC
>TRBV5-4|TRBJ1-3|-|-
CASSYGQPTSGNTIYF
TGTGCCAGCAGCTATGGACAGCCGACCTCTGGAAACACCATATATTTT
>TRBV7-2|TRBJ2-5|-|-
CASSLLSVQETQYF
TGTGCCAGCAGCTTACTATCCGTACAAGAGACCCAGTACTTC
>TRBV27|TRBJ2-7|-|-
CATSGPGVSSYEQYF
TGTGCCACCTCAGGCCCGGGGGTCAGCTCCTACGAGCAGTACTTC
>TRBV29-1|TRBJ2-2|TRBD2|-
CSVRTSGGLYTGELFF
TGCAGCGTTCGGACTAGCGGGGGGTTATACACCGGGGAGCTGTTTTTT
>TRBV30|TRBJ1-5|-|-
CAWSPDNQPQHF
TGTGCCTGGAGCCCCGATAATCAGCCCCAGCATTTT
>TRBV19|TRBJ2-7|TRBD1|-
CASSIGALGQGTEQYF
TGTGCCAGTAGTATAGGTGCTCTCGGACAGGGTACCGAGCAGTACTTC
>TRBV4-3|TRBJ1-5|TRBD1|-
CASSQARDREFAPQHF
TGCGCCAGCAGCCAAGCCAGAGACAGGGAGTTTGCGCCCCAGCATTTT
>TRBV5-1|TRBJ2-2|TRBD1|once
CASSSPGQGAIGELFF
TGCGCCAGCAGCTCACCGGGACAGGGGGCAATCGGGGAGCTGTTTTTT
>TRBV9|TRBJ2-7|-|few
CASSPKLSSYEQYF
TGTGCCAGCAGCCCTAAGCTTAGCTCCTACGAGCAGTACTTC
>TRBV4-1|TRBJ2-3|TRBD2|-
CASRAALAGASPGTDTQYF
TGCGCCAGCAGAGCAGCCCTAGCGGGGGCCTCCCCGGGCACAGATACGCAGTATTTT
>TRBV23-1|TRBJ1-3|TRBD1|-
CASSHNAGTGSGNTIYF
TGCGCCAGCAGTCATAACGCAGGGACAGGATCGGGAAACACCATATATTTT
>TRBV6-5|TRBJ2-7|TRBD2|-
CATRPQLAGYGEQYF
TGTGCCACCAGGCCCCAACTAGCGGGGTATGGGGAGCAGTACTTC
>TRBV11-2|TRBJ1-1|-|-
CASSLDYGLNTEAFF
TGTGCCAGCAGCTTAGATTACGGGTTGAACACTGAAGCTTTCTTT
>TRBV7-8|TRBJ1-1|-|-
CASTQASGGSEAFF
TGTGCCAGCACACAAGCGTCGGGGGGCTCGGAAGCTTTCTTT
>TRBV27|TRBJ2-1|-|-
CASSLTRSYNEQFF
TGTGCCAGCAGTTTGACTAGATCCTACAATGAGCAGTTCTTC
>TRBV29-1|TRBJ1-1|TRBD1|-
CSVQQWGGQSNTEAFF
TGCAGCGTCCAACAGTGGGGGGGACAGTCGAACACTGAAGCTTTCTTT
>TRBV15|TRBJ1-4|-|once
CATSRVGGDEKLFF
TGTGCCACCAGCCGAGTGGGGGGCGATGAAAAACTGTTTTTT
>TRBV7-9|TRBJ1-2|-|few
CASSSDRTTRYGYTF
TGTGCCAGCAGCTCCGACAGGACAACACGCTATGGCTACACCTTC
>TRBV27|TRBJ2-1|TRBD2|-
CASSPQAGVSVVNEQFF
TGTGCCAGCAGTCCCCAAGCGGGGGTATCTGTGGTTAATGAGCAGTTCTTC
>TRBV6-1|TRBJ2-7|-|-
CASSVRTVRDEQYF
TGTGCCAGCAGTGTGAGGACAGTGAGAGACGAGCAGTACTTC
>TRBV7-2|TRBJ2-7|TRBD1|-
CASTPRTGMYEQYF
TGTGCCAGCACCCCCCGGACAGGGATGTACGAGCAGTACTTC
>TRBV27|TRBJ2-5|TRBD2|once
CASSFDSGPQETQYF
TGTGCCAGCAGTTTTGATAGCGGGCCTCAAGAGACCCAGTACTTC
>TRBV4-1|TRBJ1-4|-|-
CASSQEASGLGKLFF
TGCGCCAGCAGCCAAGAAGCTAGCGGATTAGGAAAACTGTTTTTT
>TRBV7-8|TRBJ1-4|TRBD1|-
CASSSHPDRGNEKLFF
TGTGCCAGCAGCTCCCATCCGGACAGGGGAAATGAAAAACTGTTTTTT
>TRBV5-4|TRBJ2-7|-|few
CASSLSGASSYEQYF
TGTGCCAGCAGCTTATCGGGGGCTAGCTCCTACGAGCAGTACTTC
>TRBV7-2|TRBJ2-7|TRBD1|few
CASSHGQGHEQYF
TGTGCCAGCAGCCATGGACAGGGCCACGAGCAGTACTTC
>TRBV9|TRBJ1-2|-|-
CASSGLSGSRGNYGYTF
TGTGCCAGCAGCGGACTGTCCGGGAGCCGAGGGAACTATGGCTACACCTTC